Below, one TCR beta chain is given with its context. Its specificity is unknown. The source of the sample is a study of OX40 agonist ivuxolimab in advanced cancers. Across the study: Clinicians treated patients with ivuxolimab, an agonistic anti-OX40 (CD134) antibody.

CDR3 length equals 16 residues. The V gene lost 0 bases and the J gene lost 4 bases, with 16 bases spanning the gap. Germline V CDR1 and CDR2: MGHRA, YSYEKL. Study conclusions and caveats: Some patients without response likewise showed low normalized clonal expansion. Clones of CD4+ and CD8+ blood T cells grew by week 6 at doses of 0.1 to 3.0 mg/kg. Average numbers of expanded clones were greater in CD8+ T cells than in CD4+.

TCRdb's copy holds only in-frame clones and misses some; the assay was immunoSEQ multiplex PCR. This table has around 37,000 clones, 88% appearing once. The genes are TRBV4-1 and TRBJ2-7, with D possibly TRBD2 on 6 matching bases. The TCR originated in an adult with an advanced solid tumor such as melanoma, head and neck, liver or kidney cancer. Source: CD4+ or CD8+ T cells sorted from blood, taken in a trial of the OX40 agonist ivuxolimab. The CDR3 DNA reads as TGCGCCAGCAGCCAAGAGGGAGGCGGGACCCAATACGAGCAGTACTTC. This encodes CASSQEGGGTQYEQYF.